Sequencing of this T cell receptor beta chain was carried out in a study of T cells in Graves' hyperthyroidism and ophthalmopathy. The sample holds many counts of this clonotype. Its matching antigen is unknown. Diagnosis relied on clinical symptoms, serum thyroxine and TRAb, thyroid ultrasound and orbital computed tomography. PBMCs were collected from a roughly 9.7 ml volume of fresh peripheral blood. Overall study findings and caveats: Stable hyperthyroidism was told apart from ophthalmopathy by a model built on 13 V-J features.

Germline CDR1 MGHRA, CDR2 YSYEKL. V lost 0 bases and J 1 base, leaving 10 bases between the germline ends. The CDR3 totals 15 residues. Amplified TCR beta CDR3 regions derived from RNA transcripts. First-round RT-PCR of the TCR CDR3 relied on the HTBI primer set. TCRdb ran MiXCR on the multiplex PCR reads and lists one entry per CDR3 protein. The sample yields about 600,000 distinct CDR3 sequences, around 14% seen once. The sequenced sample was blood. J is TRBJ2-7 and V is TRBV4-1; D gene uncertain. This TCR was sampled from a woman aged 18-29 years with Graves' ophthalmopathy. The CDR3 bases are TGCGCCAGCAGCCAAGATGGTGGCAGATCCTACGAGCAGTACTTC. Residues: CASSQDGGRSYEQYF.